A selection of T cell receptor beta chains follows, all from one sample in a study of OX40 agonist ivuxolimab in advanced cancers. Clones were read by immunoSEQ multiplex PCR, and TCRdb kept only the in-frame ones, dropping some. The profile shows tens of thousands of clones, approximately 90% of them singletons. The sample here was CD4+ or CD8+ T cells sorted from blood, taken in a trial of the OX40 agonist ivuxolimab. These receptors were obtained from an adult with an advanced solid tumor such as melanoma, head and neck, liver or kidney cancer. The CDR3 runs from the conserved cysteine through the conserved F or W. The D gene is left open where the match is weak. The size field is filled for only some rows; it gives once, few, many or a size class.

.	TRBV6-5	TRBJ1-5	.	CASSRSDRNQPQHF	TGTGCCAGCAGTCGCTCTGACAGAAATCAGCCCCAGCATTTT
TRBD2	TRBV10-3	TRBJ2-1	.	CAISAGTRIGNEQFF	TGTGCCATCAGTGCCGGGACTAGAATAGGCAATGAGCAGTTCTTC
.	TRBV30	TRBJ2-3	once	CAWSVPTDTQYF	TGTGCCTGGAGTGTACCCACAGATACGCAGTATTTT
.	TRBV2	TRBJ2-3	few	CASGSFTDTQYF	TGTGCCAGCGGGAGCTTCACAGATACGCAGTATTTT
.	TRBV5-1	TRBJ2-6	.	CASSGGGSGANVLTF	TGCGCCAGCAGTGGGGGAGGTTCTGGGGCCAACGTCCTGACTTTC
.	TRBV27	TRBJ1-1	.	CASSPPGAGRTEAFF	TGTGCCAGCAGTCCGCCGGGGGCGGGAAGGACTGAAGCTTTCTTT
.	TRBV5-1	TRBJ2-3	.	CASSLFQGGTDTQYF	TGCGCCAGCAGCTTGTTTCAGGGCGGAACAGATACGCAGTATTTT
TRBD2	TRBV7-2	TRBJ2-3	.	CASSLGLAGVNTQYF	TGTGCCAGCAGCTTAGGACTAGCGGGAGTAAATACGCAGTATTTT
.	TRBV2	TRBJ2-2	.	CASKGHHTGELFF	TGTGCCAGCAAGGGGCATCATACCGGGGAGCTGTTTTTT
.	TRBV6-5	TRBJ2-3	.	CASSYSGGAPDTQYF	TGTGCCAGCAGTTACTCGGGTGGGGCCCCAGATACGCAGTATTTT
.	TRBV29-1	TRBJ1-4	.	CSVAAGANEKLFF	TGCAGCGTTGCGGCAGGGGCTAATGAAAAACTGTTTTTT
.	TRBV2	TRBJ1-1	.	CASSEWADSYTEAFF	TGTGCCAGCAGTGAATGGGCGGACAGTTACACTGAAGCTTTCTTT